The 9 T cell receptor beta chains below all came from one sample that was sequenced in a study of human T cells and chemical hapten exposure (dated by TCRdb to the early 2020s). Preparation of the library involved RACE. This sample was sequenced with a NextSeq 500. TCRdb cleaned the public reads at Q25 with fastp, built clones with MiXCR and kept in-frame beta chains. Rows merge per CDR3 protein into single entries with the most common DNA and genes. This sample comprises some 190,000 distinct CDR3 sequences, about a fifth of them detected only once. The ten largest clones take up about 6.7% of the sample. Interpreted using the paper, the time point label stands for: patch test 1, 2 weeks after DPC sensitization. Explained via the paper, the treatment or condition label denotes: therapeutic diphenylcyclopropenone sensitization with weekly scalp DPC. The source material was whole blood, sampled in connection with sensitization to the hapten diphenylcyclopropenone (DPC). The receptor source for this set is a woman in her 50s with alopecia areata. Some clones in this sample may be carry-over from other donors' samples.

The chain joins TRBV2 to TRBJ1-5; no definite D call. The CDR3 is made up of 13 amino acids. Germline V CDR1 and CDR2: SNHLY, FYNNEI. V was cut by 7 bases and J by 0 bases, with 7 bases left in between. The CDR3 sequence is CASNGNSNQPQHF. CDR3 in DNA: TGTGCCAGCAACGGGAATAGCAATCAGCCCCAGCATTTT.

This chain uses TRBV19 with TRBJ2-2; the D is unclear. The CDR3 has 14 amino acids. Germline loops: CDR1 LNHDA, CDR2 SQIVND (reference sequence). The V end lost 1 base, the J end lost 5 bases, and 8 bases lay between the germline ends. As DNA, the CDR3 is TGTGCCAGTAGTATAGGGCGAGCGACCGGGGAGCTGTTTTTT. Protein: CASSIGRATGELFF.

This clonotype has only a few counts. The V gene is TRBV6-5, the J gene TRBJ2-7; 13 bases match TRBD2. This CDR3 has 20 residues. Germline CDR1 and CDR2: MNHEY and SVGAGI. V shed 0 bases and J 4 bases; nucleotides not matched to a gene: 15. The chain's CDR3 is CASSYSQGRVLAGGPYEQYF. The CDR3 DNA is TGTGCCAGCAGTTACTCCCAGGGGAGGGTACTAGCGGGAGGGCCTTACGAGCAGTACTTC.

This clonotype was recorded a few times. CDR3 sequence reads: CATSLWGAEAFF. As DNA, the CDR3 is TGTGCCACCAGCCTATGGGGTGCTGAAGCTTTCTTT. The chain uses TRBV15 and TRBJ1-1; no reliable D call. Germline CDR1 is LNHNV and CDR2 is YYDKDF (reference sequence). Trimming took off 5 bases at V and 6 bases at J, with 10 bases between the two ends. The CDR3 is 12 amino acids.

This clonotype was counted only a few times. The chain couples TRBV10-3 to TRBJ2-1; 9 nucleotides align to TRBD2. This CDR3 is built from 13 residues. Germline V gene lookup returns CDR1 ENHRY and CDR2 SYGVKD. Trimming took 9 bases from V and 6 from J; bases not matched to a gene: 6. CDR3 sequence reads: CAMRTSDSNEQFF. CDR3 in DNA: TGTGCCATGAGGACTAGCGATTCCAATGAGCAGTTCTTC.

The CDR3 here is CASRLAGSRGTDTQYF. The DNA for the CDR3 is TGCGCCAGCAGGCTAGCGGGATCCCGAGGCACAGATACGCAGTATTTT. The gene calls are TRBV5-1 and TRBJ2-3; 9 positions match TRBD2. The germline gives CDR1 SGHRS, CDR2 YFSETQ. With V trimmed by 5 bases and J by 1 base, 8 bases remained unmatched. The CDR3 is 16 amino acids.

The table lists this clonotype with a few counts. The J gene is TRBJ2-5, the V gene TRBV11-2, with 15 bases aligning to TRBD2. CDR1 and CDR2 (germline): SGHAT, FQNNGV. Losses at the gene ends were 5 bases for V and 6 bases for J; bases not matched to a gene: 10. The CDR3 covers 17 residues. The CDR3 DNA follows: TGTGCCAGCAGCCTCGGACTAGCGGGAGGGCCAAGAAAGACCCAGTACTTC. Its protein product is CASSLGLAGGPRKTQYF.

This clonotype was seen ten or more times. The V call is TRBV7-9, the J call TRBJ2-1, with 13 bases fitting TRBD2. Germline V gives CDR1 SEHNR, CDR2 FQNEAQ (reference sequence). The CDR3 is 14 residues long. After removal of 5 bases from V and 7 bases from J, the junction contained 2 bases not matched to a gene. Here the CDR3 DNA reads TGTGCCAGCAGCCAGGGACTAGCGGGGAATGAGCAGTTCTTC. This gives the protein CASSQGLAGNEQFF.

V usage is TRBV11-2 and J usage is TRBJ2-1; tentative D call: TRBD2 (6 bases). Deletions cut 1 base from V and 5 bases from J, with 12 bases between. The CDR3 loop spans 15 amino acids. Germline V gene sequence: CDR1 SGHAT, CDR2 FQNNGV. The CDR3 spells CASSLGGDWNNEQFF. CDR3 coding DNA: TGTGCCAGCAGCTTAGGGGGGGACTGGAACAATGAGCAGTTCTTC.